The rows below give T cell receptor beta chains drawn from one sample of a study of early T cells in non-severe SARS-CoV-2 infection. From the 5' RACE reads, TCRdb called clonotypes with MiXCR, one entry per CDR3 protein. The table has tens of thousands of distinct CDR3 sequences, around 10% seen once; the top ten hold roughly 5.7%. The sequenced sample was whole blood, obtained at baseline. These TCRs come from an adult who was a healthcare worker with PCR-confirmed SARS-CoV-2 infection or an uninfected control (not recorded which). Each CDR3 is given with its conserved first and last residue. The D gene is left open where the match is weak. Where a row states a size, it is once, few, many or the class of an expanded clone; other rows omit it.

16 TRBJ1-1 TRBV5-1 TRBD1 few TGCGCCAGCAGCTTGGGTATCGGGACAGCGAACACTGAAGCTTTCTTT CASSLGIGTANTEAFF
13 TRBJ2-3 TRBV7-9 NA NA TGTGCCAGCAGCAATCGACACACAGATACGCAGTATTTT CASSNRHTDTQYF
13 TRBJ1-5 TRBV20-1 NA many TGCAGTGCTGCCGACAGTCCAAATCAGCCCCAGCATTTT CSAADSPNQPQHF
16 TRBJ2-1 TRBV9 NA NA TGTGCCAGCAACCGGAGAGGGGGAGACTCCTACAATGAGCAGTTCTTC CASNRRGGDSYNEQFF
14 TRBJ1-2 TRBV5-1 NA many TGCGCCAGCAGCTTGGGACAGATATATGGCGGCTACACCTTC CASSLGQIYGGYTF
14 TRBJ2-3 TRBV7-2 TRBD1 few TGTGCCAGCAGCTTACAGGGGGCCCCAGATACGCAGTATTTT CASSLQGAPDTQYF
14 TRBJ1-1 TRBV4-1 NA many TGCGCCAGCAGCCAACCAGTCACACCCAAGGAAGCTTTCTTT CASSQPVTPKEAFF
15 TRBJ2-7 TRBV11-3 NA many TGTGCCAGCAGCTTAAATTCAGGTTTCTCCTACGAGCAGTACTTC CASSLNSGFSYEQYF
16 TRBJ2-3 TRBV7-2 NA once TGTGCCAGCAGCTTACATAGCGAAACTAGCACAGATACGCAGTATTTT CASSLHSETSTDTQYF
13 TRBJ1-1 TRBV18 TRBD1 NA TGTGCCAGCTCGACAGGGGCGGAGGGTGGAGCTTTCTTT CASSTGAEGGAFF
14 TRBJ2-1 TRBV11-2 NA NA TGTGCCAGCAGTTCCGGACAGCAATACAATGAGCAGTTCTTC CASSSGQQYNEQFF
11 TRBJ2-7 TRBV3-1 NA NA TGTGCCAGCAGCCACTCTCACGAGCAGTACTTC CASSHSHEQYF
17 TRBJ2-3 TRBV20-1 TRBD2 few TGCAGTGCTAGGGGCACTAGCGGGATTCGGGGCACAGATACGCAGTATTTT CSARGTSGIRGTDTQYF
13 TRBJ1-1 TRBV5-1 NA medium-sized TGCGCCAGCAGTCAAGGTTGGGGCACTGAAGCTTTCTTT CASSQGWGTEAFF
11 TRBJ2-7 TRBV29-1 NA many TGCAGCGTTGACAGGGGTGGCGAGCAGTACTTC CSVDRGGEQYF
17 TRBJ2-1 TRBV11-2 TRBD2 many TGTGCCAGCAGCTTTCCCTTTCGCGGGAGGGGATACAATGAGCAGTTCTTC CASSFPFRGRGYNEQFF
15 TRBJ2-1 TRBV12-3/TRBV12-4 TRBD2 few TGTGCCAGCAGACTCCTCAACGGGGGGGCGGTTGAGCAGTTCTTC CASRLLNGGAVEQFF
13 TRBJ1-1 TRBV3-1 NA NA TGTGCCAGCAGCCAAGTATTGAACACTGAAGCTTTCTTT CASSQVLNTEAFF
15 TRBJ2-3 TRBV5-1 NA few TGCGCCAGCAGCTTCCCTGGAGTGAACACAGATACGCAGTATTTT CASSFPGVNTDTQYF
16 TRBJ2-1 TRBV20-1 TRBD2 medium-sized TGCAGTGCTATGGGACCCGGACTAGCTGTGAGGGGTGAGCAGTTCTTC CSAMGPGLAVRGEQFF
15 TRBJ2-1 TRBV6-4 NA many TGTGCCAGCAGTGACTCGGCAGGGGCGCTTAATGAGCAGTTCTTC CASSDSAGALNEQFF